Shown below are 10 T cell receptor beta chains from a single sample sequenced in a study of spatial heterogeneity in lung cancer. One entry per CDR3 protein results from TCRdb running MiXCR on the 5' RACE reads. Of around 47,000 distinct CDR3 sequences in the sample, about 7.4% are singletons; the top ten hold 35%. Time point described: blood at routine non-recurrence follow-up after resection. The study sequenced unsorted whole RNA from tumor, nontumor lung or frozen PBMC. This material consisted of PBMCs, taken at follow-up. These TCRs come from a female donor with early-stage non-small cell lung cancer.

The table lists this clonotype with many counts. The chain is built from TRBV7-9 and TRBJ2-3, with a tentative D call TRBD1 (5 bases). Trimming left V 1 base short and J 2 bases short, with 10 bases between. The CDR3 consists of 15 residues. Germline CDR1 SEHNR, CDR2 FQNEAQ (reference sequence). The CDR3 bases are TGTGCCAGCAGCTTAGGGCTAGGGGCCACAGATACGCAGTATTTT. This encodes CASSLGLGATDTQYF.

CDR3 DNA sequence: TGTGCCATCCAGGGGGTCCCGAACACCGGGGAGCTGTTTTTT. Its protein product is CAIQGVPNTGELFF. The chain carries TRBV10-3 and TRBJ2-2, with 7 bases matching TRBD1. This CDR3 region has 14 residues. CDR1 and CDR2 from the germline V gene are ENHRY and SYGVKD. V lost 8 bases, J lost 0 bases, and 3 bases stayed unmatched.

The table lists this clonotype with a few counts. CDR3 sequence reads: CASSLKDRDRVYGYTF. As DNA, the CDR3 is TGTGCCAGCAGTTTAAAAGACAGGGACCGAGTCTATGGCTACACCTTC. The chain is built from TRBV28 and TRBJ1-2, with TRBD1 identical over 7 bases. Germline V CDR1 and CDR2: MDHEN, SYDVKM. V lost 2 bases, J lost 4 bases, and 10 bases stayed unmatched. The CDR3 is 16 residues long.

This clonotype was detected a few times. The V and J genes are TRBV11-2 and TRBJ2-2; TRBD1 aligns across 7 bases. Germline trimming cut 3 bases from V and 2 bases from J; bases unmatched to any gene: 12. Germline V gene data show CDR1 as SGHAT and CDR2 as FQNNGV. The CDR3 has 18 residues. The CDR3 region is CASSFETGSFLNTGELFF. In DNA, the CDR3 is TGTGCCAGCAGCTTCGAGACAGGGTCTTTCCTCAACACCGGGGAGCTGTTTTTT.

The genes are TRBV14 and TRBJ1-3; no clear D gene. Germline V lookup: CDR1 SGHDN, CDR2 FVKESK. Trimming removed 6 bases from V and 4 bases from J, with 13 bases in between. The CDR3 spans 14 residues. The CDR3 here is CASRRSLRGNTIYF. CDR3 in DNA: TGTGCCAGCAGACGCTCCCTGCGGGGAAACACCATATATTTT.

This clonotype was seen only a few times. The chain is built from TRBV12-3 or TRBV12-4 and TRBJ2-2, with TRBD2 as a possible D gene (6 bases). The CDR3 contains 15 residues. With 5 bases removed from V and 5 bases from J, the gap between germline ends came to 15 bases. The CDR3 sequence is CASSGGGRVTGELFF. The CDR3 bases are TGTGCCAGCAGTGGGGGAGGCAGGGTGACCGGGGAGCTGTTTTTT.

The chain has TRBV4-1 and TRBJ2-1, with D perhaps being TRBD1 or TRBD2 (6 bases each). The CDR3 loop spans 16 amino acids. V shed 3 bases and J shed 7 bases, with 19 bases lying between them. Germline V gives CDR1 MGHRA, CDR2 YSYEKL. In nucleotides, the CDR3 is TGCGCCAGCAGCCATATCTACGGGGGCAGTGGTAATGAGCAGTTCTTC. Its protein is CASSHIYGGSGNEQFF.

This clonotype was seen at least ten times. The chain couples TRBV28 to TRBJ2-2; TRBD1 matches 9 bases. The CDR3 consists of 17 residues. Trimming took 2 bases from V and 2 from J; bases not matched to a gene: 6. The germline CDR1 and CDR2 sequences are MDHEN and SYDVKM. CDR3 protein: CASSLRGQGRNTGELFF. The CDR3 nucleotides read TGTGCCAGCAGTTTAAGAGGACAGGGGCGAAACACCGGGGAGCTGTTTTTT.

This clonotype came up many times. The chain carries TRBV29-1 and TRBJ1-1; TRBD1 agrees at 8 bases. The germline gives CDR1 SQVTM, CDR2 ANQGSEA. The CDR3 consists of 12 residues. Trimming at V came to 4 bases and at J to 3 bases, leaving 1 base not matched to a gene. Here the CDR3 reads CSVAQGDTEAFF. The CDR3 DNA reads TGCAGCGTTGCACAGGGGGACACTGAAGCTTTCTTT.

This clonotype showed up many times. The CDR3 DNA sequence: TGCAGCGTTGGAGGGGACCTCACCAATGAGCAGTTCTTC. It specifies CSVGGDLTNEQFF. The J gene is TRBJ2-1, the V gene TRBV29-1, with D tentatively TRBD1 or TRBD2 (5 bases each). The ends were cut back, 4 bases at V and 6 bases at J, with 13 bases in the middle. Per the germline V gene, CDR1 is SQVTM and CDR2 is ANQGSEA. This CDR3 contains 13 residues.